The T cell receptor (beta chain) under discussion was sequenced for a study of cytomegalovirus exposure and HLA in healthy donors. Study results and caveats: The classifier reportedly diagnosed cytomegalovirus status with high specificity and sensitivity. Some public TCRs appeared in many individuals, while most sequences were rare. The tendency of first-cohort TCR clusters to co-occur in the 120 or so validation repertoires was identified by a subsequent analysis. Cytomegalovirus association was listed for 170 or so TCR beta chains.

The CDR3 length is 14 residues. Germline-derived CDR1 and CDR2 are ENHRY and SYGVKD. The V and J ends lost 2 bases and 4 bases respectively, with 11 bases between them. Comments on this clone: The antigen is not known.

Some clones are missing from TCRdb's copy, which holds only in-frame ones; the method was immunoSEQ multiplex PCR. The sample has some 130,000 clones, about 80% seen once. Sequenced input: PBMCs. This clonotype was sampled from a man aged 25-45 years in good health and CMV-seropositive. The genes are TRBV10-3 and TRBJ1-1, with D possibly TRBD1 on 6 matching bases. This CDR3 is CAISEGTGSTEAFF. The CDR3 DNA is TGTGCCATCAGTGAGGGAACAGGGTCCACTGAAGCTTTCTTT.